This is a list of T cell receptor beta chains from one sample in a study of CD8+ T cells in alopecia areata. Sequencing used immunoSEQ multiplex PCR; TCRdb keeps in-frame clones, though not all of them. Here the sample spans roughly 110,000 clones, roughly three fifths being singletons. The source material was CD8+ T cells sorted from blood, sampled at week 24, from a patient treated with tofacitinib. These receptors were taken from a human donor with alopecia areata. Both conserved end residues are part of each CDR3. Fields, in order: J gene, V gene, D gene, clone size, CDR3 protein, CDR3 DNA. D genes are given only for firm matches. The size of a clone is reported for some rows only, either as once, few or many, or as a class for expanded clones.

j_gene: TRBJ1-4
v_gene: TRBV5-6
d_gene: NA
abundance: NA
CDR3aa: CASSLTGTNEKLFF
CDR3nt: TGTGCCAGCAGCTTGACAGGGACTAATGAAAAACTGTTTTTT

j_gene: TRBJ2-2
v_gene: TRBV2
d_gene: NA
abundance: NA
CDR3aa: CASSEGGGTGELFF
CDR3nt: TGTGCCAGCAGTGAGGGGGGCGGCACCGGGGAGCTGTTTTTT

j_gene: TRBJ2-2
v_gene: TRBV7-6
d_gene: TRBD2
abundance: NA
CDR3aa: CASSFQLAGGPANTGELFF
CDR3nt: TGTGCCAGCAGCTTTCAACTAGCGGGGGGGCCCGCGAACACCGGGGAGCTGTTTTTT

j_gene: TRBJ2-2
v_gene: TRBV5-1
d_gene: NA
abundance: NA
CDR3aa: CASSRVPGELFF
CDR3nt: TGCGCCAGCAGCCGGGTTCCCGGGGAGCTGTTTTTT

j_gene: TRBJ2-2
v_gene: TRBV7-9
d_gene: NA
abundance: NA
CDR3aa: CASSPTGTTGELFF
CDR3nt: TGTGCCAGCAGCCCTACGGGGACGACCGGGGAGCTGTTTTTT

j_gene: TRBJ1-5
v_gene: TRBV9
d_gene: NA
abundance: NA
CDR3aa: CASSVGGGRGQPQHF
CDR3nt: TGTGCCAGCAGCGTAGGGGGGGGCCGTGGGCAGCCCCAGCATTTT

j_gene: TRBJ2-2
v_gene: TRBV5-4
d_gene: TRBD1
abundance: NA
CDR3aa: CASSSPGQRTGELFF
CDR3nt: TGTGCCAGCAGTTCGCCGGGACAGCGTACCGGGGAGCTGTTTTTT

j_gene: TRBJ1-6
v_gene: TRBV27
d_gene: NA
abundance: NA
CDR3aa: CASSHDSSLHF
CDR3nt: TGTGCCAGCAGTCACGACAGTAGTCTCCACTTT

j_gene: TRBJ1-2
v_gene: TRBV29-1
d_gene: NA
abundance: NA
CDR3aa: CSVAGEGPYYGYTF
CDR3nt: TGCAGCGTTGCAGGCGAGGGGCCTTACTATGGCTACACCTTC

j_gene: TRBJ2-3
v_gene: TRBV27
d_gene: TRBD2
abundance: NA
CDR3aa: CASSLWPSGGSDTQYF
CDR3nt: TGTGCCAGCAGTTTATGGCCTAGCGGGGGTTCAGATACGCAGTATTTT

j_gene: TRBJ2-3
v_gene: TRBV5-1
d_gene: TRBD1
abundance: NA
CDR3aa: CASSLAGQTTDTQYF
CDR3nt: TGCGCCAGCAGCTTGGCGGGACAGACCACAGATACGCAGTATTTT

j_gene: TRBJ1-5
v_gene: TRBV2
d_gene: NA
abundance: NA
CDR3aa: CASSEHRYSNQPQHF
CDR3nt: TGTGCCAGCAGCGAACACAGGTATAGCAATCAGCCCCAGCATTTT

j_gene: TRBJ2-2
v_gene: TRBV7-8
d_gene: NA
abundance: few
CDR3aa: CASSLGGQSNTGELFF
CDR3nt: TGTGCCAGCAGCTTAGGTGGACAGTCGAACACCGGGGAGCTGTTTTTT

j_gene: TRBJ2-1
v_gene: TRBV9
d_gene: NA
abundance: few
CDR3aa: CASSANFNEQFF
CDR3nt: TGTGCCAGCAGCGCAAACTTCAATGAGCAGTTCTTC

j_gene: TRBJ1-1
v_gene: TRBV7-9
d_gene: NA
abundance: few
CDR3aa: CASTPLDMNTEAFF
CDR3nt: TGTGCCAGCACCCCGCTGGACATGAACACTGAAGCTTTCTTT

j_gene: TRBJ2-5
v_gene: TRBV7-3
d_gene: TRBD1
abundance: NA
CDR3aa: CASSRTGDQETQYF
CDR3nt: TGTGCCAGCAGCCGGACAGGGGACCAAGAGACCCAGTACTTC

j_gene: TRBJ2-5
v_gene: TRBV10-3
d_gene: TRBD2
abundance: NA
CDR3aa: CAISELAGKETQYF
CDR3nt: TGTGCCATCAGTGAACTAGCGGGAAAAGAGACCCAGTACTTC

j_gene: TRBJ1-5
v_gene: TRBV2
d_gene: NA
abundance: few
CDR3aa: CASSEAVGSWQPQHF
CDR3nt: TGTGCCAGCAGTGAAGCCGTCGGCAGCTGGCAGCCCCAGCATTTT

j_gene: TRBJ2-3
v_gene: TRBV29-1
d_gene: NA
abundance: NA
CDR3aa: CSVVGDHTQYF
CDR3nt: TGCAGCGTTGTAGGGGACCATACGCAGTATTTT